Sequencing of this T cell receptor (beta chain) was carried out in a study of cytomegalovirus exposure and HLA in healthy donors. With regard to this clone: What it binds is unknown.

When sampled, the donors appeared nominally healthy, though they likely had unrecorded immune exposures. Study conclusions and caveats: Usually a TCR sequence was rare, but some public TCRs were found in many donors.

PCR amplification relied on 60 Vbeta primers (plus 13 Jbeta primers). Some clones are missing from TCRdb's copy, which holds only in-frame ones; the method was immunoSEQ multiplex PCR. The sample lists fewer than 180,000 clones; about 85% were seen once. The source material was PBMCs. This receptor was identified in a human donor in good health.

CDR3 DNA: TGCGCCAGCAGCGGACAGGGGAAAGCTTCCTACGAGCAGTACTTC. Translated, it gives CASSGQGKASYEQYF. The chain recombines TRBV5-1 with TRBJ2-7, with TRBD1 matching over 9 bases. CDR1 and CDR2 (germline): SGHRS, YFSETQ. Trimming at V came to 4 bases and at J to 1 base, leaving 6 bases not matched to a gene. CDR3 length: 15 amino acids.